This T cell receptor beta chain was observed in a study of T cell responses to AZD1222 COVID-19 vaccine. Study-level points and caveats: With dominance at 160-218 and 743-854, vaccine-associated CD4 TCRs spanned spike. Nearly half of the spike-specific TCRs reportedly recognize variant regions that carry no mutations.

CDR3 length equals 16 residues. V shed 2 bases and J shed 5 bases, with 13 bases lying between them. The germline V gene encodes CDR1 SNHLY and CDR2 FYNNEI. With respect to this clone: Its antigen is currently unknown.

The method was immunoSEQ multiplex PCR; TCRdb's version includes in-frame clones alone and lacks a portion of them. Among 130,000 to 150,000 clones listed, around 91% were seen once. The material was peripheral blood, obtained on day 0 of AZD1222 vaccination. This receptor was identified in an adult in good health. V usage is TRBV2 and J usage is TRBJ1-6; D might be TRBD1 (5 bases). The chain's CDR3 is CASSESPGRHNSPLHF. The CDR3 DNA follows: TGTGCCAGCAGTGAATCCCCGGGGCGCCATAATTCACCCCTCCACTTT.